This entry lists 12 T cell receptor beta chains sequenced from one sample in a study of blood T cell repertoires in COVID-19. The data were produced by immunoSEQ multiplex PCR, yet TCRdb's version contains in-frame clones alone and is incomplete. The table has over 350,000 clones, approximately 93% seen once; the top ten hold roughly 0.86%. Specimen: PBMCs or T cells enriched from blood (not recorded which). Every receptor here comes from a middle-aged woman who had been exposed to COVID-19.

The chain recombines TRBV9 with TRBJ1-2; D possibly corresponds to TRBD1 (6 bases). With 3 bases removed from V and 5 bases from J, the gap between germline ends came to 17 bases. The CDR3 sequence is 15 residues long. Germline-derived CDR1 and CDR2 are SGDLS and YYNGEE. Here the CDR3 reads CASSAPSGTPYGYTF. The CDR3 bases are TGTGCCAGCAGCGCCCCCTCCGGGACACCTTATGGCTACACCTTC. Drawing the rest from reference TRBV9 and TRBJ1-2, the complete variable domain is DSGVTQTPKHLITATGQRVTLRCSPRSGDLSVYWYQQSLDQGLQFLIQYYNGEERAKGNILERFSAQQFPDLHSELNLSSLELGDSALYFCASSAPSGTPYGYTFGSGTRLTVV.

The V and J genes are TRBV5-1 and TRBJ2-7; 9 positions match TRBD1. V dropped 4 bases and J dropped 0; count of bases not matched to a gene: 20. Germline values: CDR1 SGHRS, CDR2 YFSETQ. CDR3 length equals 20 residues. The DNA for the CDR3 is TGCGCCAGCAGCCGGACTACCTCGGGACAGGGAAGCCCTGGCTCCTACGAGCAGTACTTC. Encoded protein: CASSRTTSGQGSPGSYEQYF.

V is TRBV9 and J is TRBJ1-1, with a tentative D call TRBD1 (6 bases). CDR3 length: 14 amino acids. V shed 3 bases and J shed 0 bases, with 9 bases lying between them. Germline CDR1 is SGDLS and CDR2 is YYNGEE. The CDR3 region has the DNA TGTGCCAGCAGCGCGGGACACTTGAACACTGAAGCTTTCTTT. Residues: CASSAGHLNTEAFF.

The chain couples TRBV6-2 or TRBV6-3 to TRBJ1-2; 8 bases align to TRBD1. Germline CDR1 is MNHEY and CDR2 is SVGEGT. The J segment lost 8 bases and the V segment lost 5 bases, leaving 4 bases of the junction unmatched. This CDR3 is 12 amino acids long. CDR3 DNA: TGTGCCAGCAGTCCCTGGACAGGGGGCTACACCTTC. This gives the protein CASSPWTGGYTF.

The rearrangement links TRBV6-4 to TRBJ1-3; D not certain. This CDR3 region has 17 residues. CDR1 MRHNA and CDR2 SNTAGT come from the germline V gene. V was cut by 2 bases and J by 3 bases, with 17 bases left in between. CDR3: CASSDPPPAGCGNTIYF. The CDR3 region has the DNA TGTGCCAGCAGTGACCCCCCCCCGGCGGGGTGTGGAAACACCATATATTTT.

Here the CDR3 DNA reads TGTGCCAGCAGTGAAAGACTAGCCCGGGGTGAGCAGTTCTTC. It codes for CASSERLARGEQFF. The chain joins TRBV25-1 to TRBJ2-1; 7 bases agree with TRBD2. J gave up 9 bases and V 2 bases, and 7 bases lay outside the gene matches. Per the germline V gene, CDR1 is MGHDK and CDR2 is SYGVNS. This CDR3 is 14 amino acids long.

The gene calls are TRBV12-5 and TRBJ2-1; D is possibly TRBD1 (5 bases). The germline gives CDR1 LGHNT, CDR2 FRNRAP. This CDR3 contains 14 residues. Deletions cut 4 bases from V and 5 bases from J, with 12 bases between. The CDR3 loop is CASGSGRRNNEQFF. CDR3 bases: TGTGCTAGTGGTTCAGGGCGGCGGAACAATGAGCAGTTCTTC.

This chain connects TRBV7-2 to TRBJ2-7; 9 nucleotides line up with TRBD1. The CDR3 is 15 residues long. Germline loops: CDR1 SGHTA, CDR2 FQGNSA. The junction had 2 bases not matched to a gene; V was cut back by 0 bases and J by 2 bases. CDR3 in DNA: TGTGCCAGCAGCTTAGCGGGGACAGGGACCTACGAGCAGTACTTC. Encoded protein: CASSLAGTGTYEQYF.

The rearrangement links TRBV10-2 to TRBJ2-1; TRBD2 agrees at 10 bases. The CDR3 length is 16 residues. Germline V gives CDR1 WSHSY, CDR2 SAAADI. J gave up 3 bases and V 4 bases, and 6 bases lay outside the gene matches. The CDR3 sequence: CASSGAGLANYNEQFF. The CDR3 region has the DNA TGCGCCAGCAGTGGGGCGGGACTAGCGAACTACAATGAGCAGTTCTTC.

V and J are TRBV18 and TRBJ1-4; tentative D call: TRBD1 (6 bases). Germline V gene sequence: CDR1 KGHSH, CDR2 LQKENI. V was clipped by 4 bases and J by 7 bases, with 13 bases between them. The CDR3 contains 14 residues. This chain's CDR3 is CASSRGHRTEKLFF. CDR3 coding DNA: TGTGCCAGCTCACGGGGACACCGAACTGAAAAACTGTTTTTT.

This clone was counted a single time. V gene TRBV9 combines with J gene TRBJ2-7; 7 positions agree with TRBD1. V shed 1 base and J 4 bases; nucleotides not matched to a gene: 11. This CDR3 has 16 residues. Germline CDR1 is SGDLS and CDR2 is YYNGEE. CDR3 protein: CASSVKTGQGRYEQYF. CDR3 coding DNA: TGTGCCAGCAGCGTAAAGACAGGGCAGGGCCGTTACGAGCAGTACTTC.

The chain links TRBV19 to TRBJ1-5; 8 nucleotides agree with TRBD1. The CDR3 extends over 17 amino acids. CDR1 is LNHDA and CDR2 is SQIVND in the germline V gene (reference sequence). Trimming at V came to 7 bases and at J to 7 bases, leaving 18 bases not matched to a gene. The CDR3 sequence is CASTLYLLRDRQQPQHF. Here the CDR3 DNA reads TGTGCCAGTACCCTATACCTCCTCCGGGACAGGCAGCAGCCCCAGCATTTT.